This note documents a single T cell receptor (beta chain) sequence. As yet, its antigen is unknown. The data derive from a study of blood T cells in healthy people across ages. Notes on the study in general: Long-lived donors exceeded aged donors in naive CD4+ cells and diversity. Unknown CMV status may confound age-related changes in expanded clones.

Primed by a sample-barcoded 5' primer and a J-beta primer mix, a second PCR proceeded for roughly 7 to 11 cycles. TCRdb re-analysed the 5' RACE reads in MiXCR, keeping a single row per CDR3 protein. The sample holds some 760,000 distinct CDR3 sequences, around 25% seen once. CDR3 size: 15 residues. CDR1 and CDR2 (germline): SGHTA, FQGNSA. The same sample was also studied in work on T cells of mothers and their children.

This rearrangement joins TRBV7-2 to TRBJ2-5; 9 bases agree with TRBD1. Judging by the DNA end, TRBJ2-7 fits better; the J call may be wrong. Sequenced input: blood. The TCR originated in a boy aged 10-17 years in good health. The CDR3 DNA follows: TGTGCCAGCAGCTTAGCGGGACAGGGTACTTACGAGCAGTACTTC. This codes for CASSLAGQGTYEQYF.